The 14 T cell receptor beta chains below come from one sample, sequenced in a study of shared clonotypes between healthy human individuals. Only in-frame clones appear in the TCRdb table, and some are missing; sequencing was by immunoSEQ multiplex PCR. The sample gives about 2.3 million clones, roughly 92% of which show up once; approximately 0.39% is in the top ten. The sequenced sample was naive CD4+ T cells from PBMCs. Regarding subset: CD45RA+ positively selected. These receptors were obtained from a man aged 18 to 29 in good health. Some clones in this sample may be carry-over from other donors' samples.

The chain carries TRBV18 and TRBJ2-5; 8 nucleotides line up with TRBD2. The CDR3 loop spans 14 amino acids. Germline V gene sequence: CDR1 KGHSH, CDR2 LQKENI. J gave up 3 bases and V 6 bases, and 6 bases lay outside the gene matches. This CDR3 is CASSLTSGKETQYF. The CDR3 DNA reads TGTGCCAGCTCGCTAACTAGCGGCAAAGAGACCCAGTACTTC.

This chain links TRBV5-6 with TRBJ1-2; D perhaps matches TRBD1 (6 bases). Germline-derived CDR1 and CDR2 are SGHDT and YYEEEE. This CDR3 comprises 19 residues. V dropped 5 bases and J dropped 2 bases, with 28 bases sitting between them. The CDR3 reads CASSPPPGQTTLGNYGYTF. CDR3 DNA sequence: TGTGCCAGCAGTCCCCCCCCCGGACAGACCACCCTTGGCAACTATGGCTACACCTTC.

CDR3 amino acids: CASALQRGIYYEQYF. CDR3 sequence (DNA): TGTGCCAGCGCCCTTCAAAGGGGGATTTACTACGAGCAGTACTTC. This rearrangement joins TRBV5-4 to TRBJ2-7; weak D call: TRBD1 (6 bases). CDR1 is SGHNT and CDR2 is YYREEE in the germline V gene (reference sequence). The CDR3 spans 15 residues. Trimming removed 7 bases from V and 3 bases from J, with 20 bases in between.

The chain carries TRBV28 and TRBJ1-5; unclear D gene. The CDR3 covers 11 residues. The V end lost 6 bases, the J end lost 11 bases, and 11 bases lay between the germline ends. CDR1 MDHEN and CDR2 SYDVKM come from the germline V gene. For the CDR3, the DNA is TGTGCCAGCAGAGGGTCCCTGACCCAGCATTTT. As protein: CASRGSLTQHF.

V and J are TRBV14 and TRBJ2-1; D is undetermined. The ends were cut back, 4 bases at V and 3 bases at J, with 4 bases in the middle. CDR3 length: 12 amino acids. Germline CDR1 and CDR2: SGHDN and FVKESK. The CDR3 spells CASSRNYNEQFF. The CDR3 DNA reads TGTGCCAGCAGCCGGAACTACAATGAGCAGTTCTTC.

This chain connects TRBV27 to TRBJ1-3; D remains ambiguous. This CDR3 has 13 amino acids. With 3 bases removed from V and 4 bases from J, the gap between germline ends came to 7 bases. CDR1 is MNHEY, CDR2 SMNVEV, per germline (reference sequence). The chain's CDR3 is CASSFSIGNTIYF. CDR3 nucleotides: TGTGCCAGCAGTTTTTCTATCGGAAACACCATATATTTT.

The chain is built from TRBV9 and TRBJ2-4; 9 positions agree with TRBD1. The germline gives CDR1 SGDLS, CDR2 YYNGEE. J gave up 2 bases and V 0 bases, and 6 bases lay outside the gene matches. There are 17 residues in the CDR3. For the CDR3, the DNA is TGTGCCAGCAGCGTAGAGCCAACAGGGGGCACCAAAAACATTCAGTACTTC. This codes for CASSVEPTGGTKNIQYF.

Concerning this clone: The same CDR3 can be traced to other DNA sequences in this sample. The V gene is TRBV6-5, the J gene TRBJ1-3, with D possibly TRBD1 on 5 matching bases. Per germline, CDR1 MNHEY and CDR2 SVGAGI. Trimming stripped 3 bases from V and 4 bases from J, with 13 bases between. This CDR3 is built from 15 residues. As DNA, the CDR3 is TGTGCCAGCAGTTATGGTGGGGCTTCCGGAAACACCATATATTTT. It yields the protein CASSYGGASGNTIYF.

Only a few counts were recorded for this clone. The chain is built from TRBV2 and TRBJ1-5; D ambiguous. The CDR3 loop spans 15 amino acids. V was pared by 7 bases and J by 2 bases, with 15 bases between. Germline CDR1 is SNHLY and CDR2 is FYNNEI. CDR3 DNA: TGTGCCAGCACTGAGGAGGGTGGGGGCAATCAGCCCCAGCATTTT. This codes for CASTEEGGGNQPQHF.

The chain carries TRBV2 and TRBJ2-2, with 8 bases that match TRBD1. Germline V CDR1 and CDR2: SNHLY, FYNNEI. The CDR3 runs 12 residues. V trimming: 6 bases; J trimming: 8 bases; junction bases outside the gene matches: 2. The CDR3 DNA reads TGTGCCAGCAGGACAGGGGTGGGGGAGCTGTTTTTT. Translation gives CASRTGVGELFF.

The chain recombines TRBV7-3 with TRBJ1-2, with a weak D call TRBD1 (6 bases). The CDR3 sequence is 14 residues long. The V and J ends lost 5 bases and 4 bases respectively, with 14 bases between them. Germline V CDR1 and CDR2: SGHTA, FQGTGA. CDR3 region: CASSPLGAGYGYTF. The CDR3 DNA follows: TGTGCCAGCAGCCCCTTGGGGGCGGGCTATGGCTACACCTTC.

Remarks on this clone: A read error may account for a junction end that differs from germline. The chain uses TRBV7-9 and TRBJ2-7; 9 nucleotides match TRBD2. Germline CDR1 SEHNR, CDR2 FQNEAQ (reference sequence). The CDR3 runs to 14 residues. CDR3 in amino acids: CASSLAGQTYEQYF. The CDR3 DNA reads TGTGCCAGCAGCCTAGCGGGACAGACCTACGAGCAGTACTTC. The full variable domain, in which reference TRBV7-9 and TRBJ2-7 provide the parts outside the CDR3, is DTGVSQNPRHKITKRGQNVTFRCDPISEHNRLYWYRQTLGQGPEFLTYFQNEAQLEKSRLLSDRFSAERPKGSFSTLEIQRTEQGDSAMYLCASSLAGQTYEQYFGPGTRLTVT.

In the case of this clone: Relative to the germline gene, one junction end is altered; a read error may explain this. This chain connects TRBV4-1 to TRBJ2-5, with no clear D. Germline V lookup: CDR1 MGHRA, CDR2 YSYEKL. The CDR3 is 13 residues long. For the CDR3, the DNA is TGCGCCAGCAGCCAGCAGGCCCAAGGGACCCAGTACTTC. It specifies CASSQQAQGTQYF.

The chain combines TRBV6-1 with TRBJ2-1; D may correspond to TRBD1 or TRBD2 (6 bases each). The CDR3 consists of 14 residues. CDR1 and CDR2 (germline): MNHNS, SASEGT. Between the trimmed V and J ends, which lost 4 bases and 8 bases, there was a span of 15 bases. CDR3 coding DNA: TGTGCCAGCAGTGCCCGGTGGGGGGCGGATGAGCAGTTCTTC. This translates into CASSARWGADEQFF.